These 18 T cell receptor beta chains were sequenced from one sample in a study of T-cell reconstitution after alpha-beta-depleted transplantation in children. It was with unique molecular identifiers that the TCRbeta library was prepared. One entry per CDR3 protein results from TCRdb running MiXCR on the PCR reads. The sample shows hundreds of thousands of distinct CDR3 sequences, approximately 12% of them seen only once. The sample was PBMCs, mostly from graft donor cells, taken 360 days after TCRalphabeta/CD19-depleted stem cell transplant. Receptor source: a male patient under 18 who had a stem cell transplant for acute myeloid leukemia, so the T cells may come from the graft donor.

CDR3 coding DNA: TGTGCCAGCAGCGTCCACGCTAGCGGGAGCTCCTACAATGAGCAGTTCTTC. It is translated as CASSVHASGSSYNEQFF. The genes are TRBV9 and TRBJ2-1, with 10 positions matching TRBD2. The CDR3 is 17 residues long. Germline V gene lookup returns CDR1 SGDLS and CDR2 YYNGEE. Trimming took 2 bases from V and 0 from J; bases not matched to a gene: 5.

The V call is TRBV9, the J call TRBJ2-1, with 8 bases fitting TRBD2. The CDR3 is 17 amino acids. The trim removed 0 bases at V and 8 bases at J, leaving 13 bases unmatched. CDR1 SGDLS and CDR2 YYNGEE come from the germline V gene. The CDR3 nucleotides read TGTGCCAGCAGCGTAGGGGCGGGGGGACTGAATGAGTATGAGCAGTTCTTC. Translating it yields CASSVGAGGLNEYEQFF.

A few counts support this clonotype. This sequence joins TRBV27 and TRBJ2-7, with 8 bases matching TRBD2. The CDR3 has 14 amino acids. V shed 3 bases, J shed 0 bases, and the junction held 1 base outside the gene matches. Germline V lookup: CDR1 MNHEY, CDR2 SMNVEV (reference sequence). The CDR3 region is CASSFREGSYEQYF. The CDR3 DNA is TGTGCCAGCAGTTTCCGGGAGGGCTCCTACGAGCAGTACTTC.

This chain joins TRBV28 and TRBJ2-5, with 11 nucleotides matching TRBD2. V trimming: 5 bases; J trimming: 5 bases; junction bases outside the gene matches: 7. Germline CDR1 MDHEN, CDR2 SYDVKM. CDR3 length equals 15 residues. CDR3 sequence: CASSDLAGGWETQYF. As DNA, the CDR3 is TGTGCCAGCAGTGATCTAGCGGGAGGATGGGAGACCCAGTACTTC. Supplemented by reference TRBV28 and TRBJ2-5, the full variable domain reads DVKVTQSSRYLVKRTGEKVFLECVQDMDHENMFWYRQDPGLGLRLIYFSYDVKMKEKGDIPEGYSVSREKKERFSLILESASTNQTSMYLCASSDLAGGWETQYFGPGTRLLVL.

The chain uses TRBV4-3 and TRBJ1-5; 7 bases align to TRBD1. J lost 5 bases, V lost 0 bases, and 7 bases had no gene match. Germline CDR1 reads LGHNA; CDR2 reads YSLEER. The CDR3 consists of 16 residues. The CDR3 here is CASSQDPSRGDQPQHF. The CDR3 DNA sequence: TGCGCCAGCAGCCAAGATCCGTCCAGGGGGGATCAGCCCCAGCATTTT.

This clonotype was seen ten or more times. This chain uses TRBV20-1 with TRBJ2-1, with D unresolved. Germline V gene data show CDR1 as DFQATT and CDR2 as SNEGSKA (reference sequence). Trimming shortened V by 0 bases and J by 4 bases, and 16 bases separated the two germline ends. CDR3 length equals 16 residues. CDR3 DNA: TGCAGTGCTAGAGATCGGACGGCGGTAGGGTACAATGAGCAGTTCTTC. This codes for CSARDRTAVGYNEQFF.

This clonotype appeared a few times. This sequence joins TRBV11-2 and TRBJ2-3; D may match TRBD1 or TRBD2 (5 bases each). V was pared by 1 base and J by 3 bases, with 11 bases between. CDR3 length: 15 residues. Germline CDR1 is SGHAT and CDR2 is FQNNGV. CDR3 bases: TGTGCCAGCAGCTTAGCTTCGAGGGGTACAGATACGCAGTATTTT. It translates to CASSLASRGTDTQYF.

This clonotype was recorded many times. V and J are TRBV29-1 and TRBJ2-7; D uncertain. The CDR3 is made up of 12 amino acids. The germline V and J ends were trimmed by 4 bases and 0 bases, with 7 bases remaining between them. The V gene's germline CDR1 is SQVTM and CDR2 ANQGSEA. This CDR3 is CSVAHISYEQYF. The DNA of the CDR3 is TGCAGCGTTGCGCATATCTCCTACGAGCAGTACTTC.

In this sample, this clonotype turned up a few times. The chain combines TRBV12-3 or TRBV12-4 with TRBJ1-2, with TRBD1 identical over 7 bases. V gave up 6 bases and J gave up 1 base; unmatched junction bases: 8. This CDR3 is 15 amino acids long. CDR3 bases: TGTGCCAGCAGCGCTGGGACAGACTATAACTATGGCTACACCTTC. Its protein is CASSAGTDYNYGYTF.

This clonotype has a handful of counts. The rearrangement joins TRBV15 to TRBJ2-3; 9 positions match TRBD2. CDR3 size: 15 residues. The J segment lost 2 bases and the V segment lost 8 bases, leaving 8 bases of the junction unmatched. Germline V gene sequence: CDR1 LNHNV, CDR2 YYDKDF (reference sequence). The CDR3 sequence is CATGILAGYTDTQYF. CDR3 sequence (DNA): TGTGCCACCGGGATTCTAGCGGGATACACAGATACGCAGTATTTT.

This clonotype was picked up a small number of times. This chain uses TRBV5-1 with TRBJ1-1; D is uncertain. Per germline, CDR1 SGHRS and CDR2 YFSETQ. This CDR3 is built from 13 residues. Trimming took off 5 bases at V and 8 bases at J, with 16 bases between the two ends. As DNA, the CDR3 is TGCGCCAGCAGTCAGGACGGGTCCGGGGAAGCTTTCTTT. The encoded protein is CASSQDGSGEAFF.

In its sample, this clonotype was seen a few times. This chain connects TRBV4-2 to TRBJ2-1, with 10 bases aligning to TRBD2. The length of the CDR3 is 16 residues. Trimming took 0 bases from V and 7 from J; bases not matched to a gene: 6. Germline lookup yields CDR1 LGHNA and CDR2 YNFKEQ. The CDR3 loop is CASSQDPSGSFNEQFF. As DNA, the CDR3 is TGTGCCAGCAGCCAAGATCCTAGCGGGAGTTTTAATGAGCAGTTCTTC.

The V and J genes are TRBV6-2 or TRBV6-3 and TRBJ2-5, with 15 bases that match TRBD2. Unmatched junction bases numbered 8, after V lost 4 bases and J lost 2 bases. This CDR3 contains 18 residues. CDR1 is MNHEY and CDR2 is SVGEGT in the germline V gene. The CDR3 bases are TGTGCCAGCAGTTCCGGGACTAGCGGGAGGTACCTTCAAGAGACCCAGTACTTC. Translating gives CASSSGTSGRYLQETQYF.

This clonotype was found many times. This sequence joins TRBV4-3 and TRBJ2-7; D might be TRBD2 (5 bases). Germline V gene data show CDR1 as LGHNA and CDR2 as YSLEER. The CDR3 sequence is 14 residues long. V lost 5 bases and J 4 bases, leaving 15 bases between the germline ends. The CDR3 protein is CASSARRDRYEQYF. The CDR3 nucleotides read TGCGCCAGCAGCGCACGCCGGGATCGGTACGAGCAGTACTTC.

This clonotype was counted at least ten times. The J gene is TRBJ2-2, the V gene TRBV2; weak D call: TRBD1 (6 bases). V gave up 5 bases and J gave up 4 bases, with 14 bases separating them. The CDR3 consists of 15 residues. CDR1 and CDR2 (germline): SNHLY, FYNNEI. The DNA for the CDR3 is TGTGCCAGCAGTAAGGCAGGGGTGGGCACCGGGGAGCTGTTTTTT. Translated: CASSKAGVGTGELFF. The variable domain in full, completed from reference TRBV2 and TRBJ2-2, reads EPEVTQTPSHQVTQMGQEVILRCVPISNHLYFYWYRQILGQKVEFLVSFYNNEISEKSEIFDDQFSVERPDGSNFTLKIRSTKLEDSAMYFCASSKAGVGTGELFFGEGSRLTVL.

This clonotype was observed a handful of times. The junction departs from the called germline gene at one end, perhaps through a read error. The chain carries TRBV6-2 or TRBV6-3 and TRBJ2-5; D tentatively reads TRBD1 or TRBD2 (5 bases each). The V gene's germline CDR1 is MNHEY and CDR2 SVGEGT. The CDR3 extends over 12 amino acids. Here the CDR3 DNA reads TGTGCCAGCAGTCCGAACCGGGACCTCCCCGTCTTC. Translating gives CASSPNRDLPVF.

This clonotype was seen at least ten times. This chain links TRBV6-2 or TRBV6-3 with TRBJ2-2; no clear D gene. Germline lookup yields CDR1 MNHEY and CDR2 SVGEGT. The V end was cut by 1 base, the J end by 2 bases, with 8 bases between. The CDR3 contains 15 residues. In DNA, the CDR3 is TGTGCCAGCAGTTACTTTGCGGCCAACACCGGGGAGCTGTTTTTT. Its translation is CASSYFAANTGELFF.

The CDR3 DNA is TGTGCCAGCAGCGGGGGCAAGTACAATGAGCAGTTCTTC. Protein product: CASSGGKYNEQFF. This sequence joins TRBV7-3 and TRBJ2-1; D is perhaps TRBD1 (6 bases). The CDR3 totals 13 residues. Germline loops: CDR1 SGHTA, CDR2 FQGTGA. The V and J ends lost 5 bases and 4 bases respectively, with 9 bases between them. Combining the CDR3 with reference TRBV7-3 and TRBJ2-1 gives the whole variable domain GAGVSQTPSNKVTEKGKYVELRCDPISGHTALYWYRQSLGQGPEFLIYFQGTGAADDSGLPNDRFFAVRPEGSVSTLKIQRTERGDSAVYLCASSGGKYNEQFFGPGTRLTVL.